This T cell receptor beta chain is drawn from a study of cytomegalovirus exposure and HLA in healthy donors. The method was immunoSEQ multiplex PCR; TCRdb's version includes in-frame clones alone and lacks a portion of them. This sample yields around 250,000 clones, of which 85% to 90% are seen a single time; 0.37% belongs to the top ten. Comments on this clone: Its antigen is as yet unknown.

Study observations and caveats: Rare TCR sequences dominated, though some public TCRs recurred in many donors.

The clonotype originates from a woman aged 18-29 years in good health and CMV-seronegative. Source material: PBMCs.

The CDR3 sequence: CASTTHRGSTGELFF. CDR3 sequence (DNA): TGCGCCAGCACGACCCACAGGGGGAGCACCGGGGAGCTGTTTTTT. V gene TRBV5-1 combines with J gene TRBJ2-2, with TRBD1 identical over 8 bases. The CDR3 extends over 15 amino acids. Germline V gene sequence: CDR1 SGHRS, CDR2 YFSETQ. V was pared by 6 bases and J by 4 bases, with 8 bases of the junction left unmatched.